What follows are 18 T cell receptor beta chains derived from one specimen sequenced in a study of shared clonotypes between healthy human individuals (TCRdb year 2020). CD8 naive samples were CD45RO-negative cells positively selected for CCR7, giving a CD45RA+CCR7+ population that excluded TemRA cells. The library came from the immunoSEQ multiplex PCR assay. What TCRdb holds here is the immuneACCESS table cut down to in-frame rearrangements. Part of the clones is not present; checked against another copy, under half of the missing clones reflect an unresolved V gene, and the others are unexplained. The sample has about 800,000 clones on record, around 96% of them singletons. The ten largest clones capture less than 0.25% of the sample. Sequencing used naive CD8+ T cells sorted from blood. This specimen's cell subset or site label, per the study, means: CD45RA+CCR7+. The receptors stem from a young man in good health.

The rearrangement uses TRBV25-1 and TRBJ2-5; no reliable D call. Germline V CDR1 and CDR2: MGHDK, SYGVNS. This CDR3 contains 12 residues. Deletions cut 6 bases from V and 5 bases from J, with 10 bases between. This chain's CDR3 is CASRDLQETQYF. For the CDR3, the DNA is TGTGCCAGCAGGGATCTCCAGGAGACCCAGTACTTC. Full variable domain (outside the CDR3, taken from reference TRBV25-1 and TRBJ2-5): EADIYQTPRYLVIGTGKKITLECSQTMGHDKMYWYQQDPGMELHLIHYSYGVNSTEKGDLSSESTVSRIRTEHFPLTLESARPSHTSQYLCASRDLQETQYFGPGTRLLVL.

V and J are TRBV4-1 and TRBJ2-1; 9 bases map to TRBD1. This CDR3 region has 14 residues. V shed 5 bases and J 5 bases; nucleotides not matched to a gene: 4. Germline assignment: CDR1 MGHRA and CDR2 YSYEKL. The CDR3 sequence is CASSIRDRDNEQFF. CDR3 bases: TGCGCCAGCAGCATCCGGGACAGGGACAATGAGCAGTTCTTC.

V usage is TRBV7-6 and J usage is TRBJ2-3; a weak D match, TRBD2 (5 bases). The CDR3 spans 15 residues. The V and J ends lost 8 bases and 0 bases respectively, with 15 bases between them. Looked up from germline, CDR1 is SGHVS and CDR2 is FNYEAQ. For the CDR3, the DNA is TGTGCCAGCCAATGGACTTTAGCTAGCACAGATACGCAGTATTTT. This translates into CASQWTLASTDTQYF.

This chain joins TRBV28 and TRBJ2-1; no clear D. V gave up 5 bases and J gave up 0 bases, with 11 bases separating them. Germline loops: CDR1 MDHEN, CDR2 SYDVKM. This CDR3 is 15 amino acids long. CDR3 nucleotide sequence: TGTGCCAGCAGTATTGCAGTCAGCTCCTACAATGAGCAGTTCTTC. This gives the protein CASSIAVSSYNEQFF.

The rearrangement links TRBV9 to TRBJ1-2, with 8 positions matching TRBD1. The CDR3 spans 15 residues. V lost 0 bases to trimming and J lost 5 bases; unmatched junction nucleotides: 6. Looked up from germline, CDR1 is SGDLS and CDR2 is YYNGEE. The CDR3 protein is CASSVEGTGLYGYTF. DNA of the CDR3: TGTGCCAGCAGCGTAGAGGGGACAGGCTTGTATGGCTACACCTTC.

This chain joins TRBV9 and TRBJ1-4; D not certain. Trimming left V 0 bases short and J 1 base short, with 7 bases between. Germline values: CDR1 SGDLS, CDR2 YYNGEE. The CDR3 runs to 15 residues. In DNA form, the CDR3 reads TGTGCCAGCAGCGTAGCGGAGGGAACTAATGAAAAACTGTTTTTT. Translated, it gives CASSVAEGTNEKLFF.

Here the CDR3 DNA reads TGTGCCAGCGGGGTTCCGAGATCTGCATTAGAGCAGTTCTTC. Its translation is CASGVPRSALEQFF. This rearrangement joins TRBV27 to TRBJ2-1; D ambiguous. This CDR3 is built from 14 residues. Germline V gene lookup returns CDR1 MNHEY and CDR2 SMNVEV (reference sequence). Trimming left V 8 bases short and J 10 bases short, with 21 bases between.

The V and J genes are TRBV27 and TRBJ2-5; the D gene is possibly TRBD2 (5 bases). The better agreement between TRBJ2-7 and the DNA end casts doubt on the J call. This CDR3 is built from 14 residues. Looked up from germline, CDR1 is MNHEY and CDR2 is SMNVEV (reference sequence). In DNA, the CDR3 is TGTGCCAGCAGTTTCGGCGGGCCCTACTACGAGCAGTACTTC. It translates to CASSFGGPYYEQYF.

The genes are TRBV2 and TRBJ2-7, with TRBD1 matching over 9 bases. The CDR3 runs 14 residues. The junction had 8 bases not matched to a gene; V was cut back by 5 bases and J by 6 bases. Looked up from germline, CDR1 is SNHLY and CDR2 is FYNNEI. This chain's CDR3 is CASSPQGQGGEQYF. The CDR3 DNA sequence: TGTGCCAGCAGTCCTCAGGGACAGGGTGGCGAGCAGTACTTC.

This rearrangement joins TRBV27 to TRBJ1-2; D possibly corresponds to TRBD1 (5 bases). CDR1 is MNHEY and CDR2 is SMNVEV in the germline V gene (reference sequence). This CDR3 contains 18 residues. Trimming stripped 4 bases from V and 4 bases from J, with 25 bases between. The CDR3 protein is CASSSQNLHLNQGYGYTF. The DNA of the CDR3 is TGTGCCAGCAGTTCCCAGAACCTACACCTGAACCAGGGCTATGGCTACACCTTC.

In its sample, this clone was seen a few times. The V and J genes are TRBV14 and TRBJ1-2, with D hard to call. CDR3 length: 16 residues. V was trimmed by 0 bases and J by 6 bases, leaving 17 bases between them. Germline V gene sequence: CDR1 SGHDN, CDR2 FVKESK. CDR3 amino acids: CASSQDPSLYSHGYTF. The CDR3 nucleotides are TGTGCCAGCAGCCAAGATCCCAGCCTTTACAGTCATGGCTACACCTTC.

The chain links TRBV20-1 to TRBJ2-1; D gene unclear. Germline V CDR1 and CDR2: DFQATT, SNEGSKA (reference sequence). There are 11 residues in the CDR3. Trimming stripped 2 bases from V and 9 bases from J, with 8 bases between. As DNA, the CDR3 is TGCAGTGCTAGACCGGGCCCTGAGCAGTTCTTC. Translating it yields CSARPGPEQFF.

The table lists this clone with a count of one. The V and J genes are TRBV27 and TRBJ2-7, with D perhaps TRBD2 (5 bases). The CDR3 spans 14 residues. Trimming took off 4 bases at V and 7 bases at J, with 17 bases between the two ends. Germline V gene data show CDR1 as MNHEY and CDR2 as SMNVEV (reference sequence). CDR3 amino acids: CASSSALASGEQYF. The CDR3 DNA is TGTGCCAGCAGTTCCGCCTTAGCATCGGGGGAGCAGTACTTC.

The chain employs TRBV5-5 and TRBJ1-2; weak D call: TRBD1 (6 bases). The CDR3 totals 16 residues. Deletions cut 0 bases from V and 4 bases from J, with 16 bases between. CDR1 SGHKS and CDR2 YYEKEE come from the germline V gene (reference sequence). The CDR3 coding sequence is TGTGCCAGCAGCTTGGATTGGAACAGGGCTTTCTATGGCTACACCTTC. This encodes CASSLDWNRAFYGYTF.

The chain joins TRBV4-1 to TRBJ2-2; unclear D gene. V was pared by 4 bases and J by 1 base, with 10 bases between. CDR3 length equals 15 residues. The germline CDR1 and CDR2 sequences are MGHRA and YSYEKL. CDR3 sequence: CASSRMQQNTGELFF. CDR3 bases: TGCGCCAGCAGCCGGATGCAGCAGAACACCGGGGAGCTGTTTTTT.

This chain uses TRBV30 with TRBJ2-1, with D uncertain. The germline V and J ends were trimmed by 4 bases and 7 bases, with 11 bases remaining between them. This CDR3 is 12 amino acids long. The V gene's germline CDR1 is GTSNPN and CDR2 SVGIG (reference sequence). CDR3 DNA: TGTGCCTGGACAGAGGATGAAAATGAGCAGTTCTTC. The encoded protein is CAWTEDENEQFF.

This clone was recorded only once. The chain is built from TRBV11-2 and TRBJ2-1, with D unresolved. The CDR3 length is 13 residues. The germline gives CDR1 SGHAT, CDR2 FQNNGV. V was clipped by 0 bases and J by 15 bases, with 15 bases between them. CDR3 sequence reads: CASSLDSLQSMFF. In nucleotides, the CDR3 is TGTGCCAGCAGCTTAGATAGCCTTCAGTCTATGTTCTTC.

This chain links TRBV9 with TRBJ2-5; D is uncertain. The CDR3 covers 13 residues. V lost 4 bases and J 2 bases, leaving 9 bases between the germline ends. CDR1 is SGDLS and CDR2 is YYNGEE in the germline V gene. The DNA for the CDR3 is TGTGCCAGCAGCCCCGAAGTTCAAGAGACCCAGTACTTC. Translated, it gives CASSPEVQETQYF.